Following are 13 T cell receptor beta chains from one sample sequenced in a study of regulatory T cells in long-lasting Graves disease. According to the study, TCR beta libraries were built with iRepertoire HTBI primers and CDR3-region Arm-PCR. TCRdb used MiXCR to reprocess the multiplex PCR reads, holding one entry per CDR3 protein. The sample carries more than 400,000 distinct CDR3 sequences, roughly 17% recorded once. Time point specified: newly diagnosed GD, antithyroid drugs for less than 3 months. Preparation of the TCR library used RNA extracted from PBMCs. The same data also went into a second study, on T cells in Graves' hyperthyroidism and ophthalmopathy.

The sample consisted of peripheral blood mononuclear cells (PBMCs), taken at new diagnosis, from a patient treated with antithyroid drugs. These receptors came from a man between 35 and 55 years old with Graves disease.

The V gene is TRBV29-1, the J gene TRBJ2-1; D might be TRBD1 (6 bases). Between the trimmed V and J ends, which lost 0 bases and 9 bases, there was a span of 15 bases. Germline lookup yields CDR1 SQVTM and CDR2 ANQGSEA. The CDR3 covers 14 residues. The CDR3 DNA is TGCAGCGTTGAAGAGGGGGCGCACGGCGGTGAGCAGTTCTTC. It encodes CSVEEGAHGGEQFF.

This clonotype was seen at least ten times. The chain carries TRBV10-3 and TRBJ2-7; 14 bases match TRBD2. J was trimmed by 4 bases and V by 6 bases; bases with no gene match: 8. The CDR3 covers 16 residues. CDR1 is ENHRY, CDR2 SYGVKD, per germline. CDR3 sequence (DNA): TGTGCCATCAGCGGGGGGTGGACTAGCGGGAGGTACGAGCAGTACTTC. As protein: CAISGGWTSGRYEQYF.

This clonotype has at least ten counts. The chain is built from TRBV30 and TRBJ2-1; D is unclear. The V gene's germline CDR1 is GTSNPN and CDR2 SVGIG (reference sequence). The CDR3 contains 13 residues. Trimming took off 5 bases at V and 5 bases at J, with 13 bases between the two ends. The CDR3 DNA is TGTGCCTGGGATGGCCTAACGAACAATGAGCAGTTCTTC. Its translation is CAWDGLTNNEQFF.

There are many counts of this clonotype. The chain couples TRBV29-1 to TRBJ2-1; D perhaps matches TRBD2 (6 bases). Germline V gene lookup returns CDR1 SQVTM and CDR2 ANQGSEA. Trimming left V 1 base short and J 6 bases short, with 10 bases between. This CDR3 spans 13 amino acids. The CDR3 sequence: CSVEGGNFNEQFF. The CDR3 nucleotides are TGCAGCGTTGAAGGCGGGAATTTCAATGAGCAGTTCTTC.

This clonotype appeared a few times. The junction does not match germline at one end; this may be a read error. The chain employs TRBV28 and TRBJ1-2; TRBD1 matches at 7 bases. Germline V gives CDR1 MDHEN, CDR2 SYDVKM. This CDR3 is 13 amino acids long. The CDR3 nucleotides are TGTGCCAGCAGTTTGGGACAGAACTATAGCTACACCTTC. Encoded protein: CASSLGQNYSYTF.

This clonotype was seen more than once but under ten times. This chain connects TRBV3-1 to TRBJ2-1; 7 nucleotides agree with TRBD1. V trimming: 3 bases; J trimming: 6 bases; junction bases outside the gene matches: 5. The CDR3 sequence is 14 residues long. In germline, CDR1 is LGHDT, CDR2 YNNKEL (reference sequence). The CDR3 region has the DNA TGTGCCAGCAGCCATCGACAGGGCCGCAATGAGCAGTTCTTC. It is translated as CASSHRQGRNEQFF.

The rearrangement joins TRBV2 to TRBJ2-3; 10 bases are a match to TRBD1. The DNA end favors TRBJ2-7, so the J call may be wrong. The CDR3 has 17 amino acids. Germline CDR1 reads SNHLY; CDR2 reads FYNNEI. DNA for the CDR3: TGTGCCAGCAGTGGGACAGGGGGTGCCGTATATTTCTACGAGCAGTACTTC. Its protein is CASSGTGGAVYFYEQYF.

This clonotype was recorded a few times. The rearrangement uses TRBV24-1 and TRBJ2-1; a weak D match, TRBD1 (6 bases). The CDR3 is 16 amino acids. Germline values: CDR1 KGHDR, CDR2 SFDVKD. Trimming left V 2 bases short and J 0 bases short, with 10 bases between. The DNA of the CDR3 is TGTGCCACCAGTGATTCGGGCAGGGGCTCCTACAATGAGCAGTTCTTC. It translates to CATSDSGRGSYNEQFF.

The table lists this clonotype with many counts. The genes are TRBV10-3 and TRBJ2-7, with TRBD1 identical over 10 bases. The CDR3 runs to 14 residues. V shed 4 bases, J shed 5 bases, and the junction held 5 bases outside the gene matches. The germline V gene has CDR1 ENHRY and CDR2 SYGVKD. The CDR3 here is CAISATGQGDEQYF. CDR3 in DNA: TGTGCCATCAGTGCAACCGGACAGGGGGACGAGCAGTACTTC.

This clonotype appeared a few times. V is TRBV4-1 and J is TRBJ2-1, with D unclear. The CDR3 has 14 amino acids. V was clipped by 1 base and J by 4 bases, with 8 bases between them. CDR1 is MGHRA and CDR2 is YSYEKL in the germline V gene. DNA of the CDR3: TGCGCCAGCAGCCAAGGTCACTATTACAATGAGCAGTTCTTC. It is translated as CASSQGHYYNEQFF.

This clonotype was detected ten times or more. At one end, the junction sequence differs from germline, possibly due to a read error. The chain uses TRBV5-1 and TRBJ2-4; 10 bases match TRBD2. This CDR3 is built from 16 residues. The germline V gene encodes CDR1 SGHRS and CDR2 YFSETQ. The CDR3 bases are TGTGCCAGCAGACCACTAGCGGGAATAGCCAAAAACATTCAGTACTTC. Translating it yields CASRPLAGIAKNIQYF. Full variable domain (remainder filled in from reference TRBV5-1 and TRBJ2-4): KAGVTQTPRYLIKTRGQQVTLSCSPISGHRSVSWYQQTPGQGLQFLFEYFSETQRNKGNFPGRFSGRQFSNSRSEMNVSTLELGDSALYLCASRPLAGIAKNIQYFGAGTRLSVL.

The sample holds many counts of this clonotype. The chain uses TRBV28 and TRBJ1-2; D is unresolved. This CDR3 contains 12 residues. V was cut by 5 bases and J by 2 bases, with 6 bases left in between. Germline V gene sequence: CDR1 MDHEN, CDR2 SYDVKM. CDR3 nucleotide sequence: TGTGCCAGCAGTCAGCAGAACTATGGCTACACCTTC. The encoded protein is CASSQQNYGYTF.

This clonotype was detected many times. J is TRBJ2-7 and V is TRBV20-1; 10 nucleotides align to TRBD2. This CDR3 is 15 amino acids long. V gave up 0 bases and J gave up 1 base; unmatched junction bases: 3. The germline gives CDR1 DFQATT, CDR2 SNEGSKA (reference sequence). The CDR3 here is CSARESLAGSYEQYF. DNA for the CDR3: TGCAGTGCTAGAGAATCACTAGCGGGATCCTACGAGCAGTACTTC.